The clone carrying this T cell receptor beta chain was seen only a few times. What it binds is not known. These data are taken from a study of T cell repertoires in cytomegalovirus infection. For the study at large: The public TCR beta signatures pointed to both CMV infection and matching HLA type. General study points: Summed frequency of public TCR beta families distinguished CMV carriers with the relevant HLA. CMV-specific TCR beta clonotypes restricted by HLA-C dominated the ex vivo response.

One entry per CDR3 protein, called by TCRdb with MiXCR from the reads. The sample has fewer than 950,000 distinct CDR3 sequences; around a third are singletons. The sample consisted of cultured CD8+ T cells from PBMCs, taken from culture after CMV antigen stimulation. This TCR derives from a human donor in good health (CMV status not recorded). Some clones in this sample may be carry-over from other donors' samples.

CDR3 protein: CASSGLGQLSSPLHF. The CDR3 DNA reads TGTGCCAGCAGCGGGCTGGGACAGCTAAGTTCACCCCTCCACTTT. J is TRBJ1-6 and V is TRBV5-4; TRBD1 matches at 7 bases. With V trimmed by 4 bases and J by 9 bases, 10 bases remained unmatched. The germline CDR1 and CDR2 sequences are SGHNT and YYREEE (reference sequence). The CDR3 is 15 amino acids.